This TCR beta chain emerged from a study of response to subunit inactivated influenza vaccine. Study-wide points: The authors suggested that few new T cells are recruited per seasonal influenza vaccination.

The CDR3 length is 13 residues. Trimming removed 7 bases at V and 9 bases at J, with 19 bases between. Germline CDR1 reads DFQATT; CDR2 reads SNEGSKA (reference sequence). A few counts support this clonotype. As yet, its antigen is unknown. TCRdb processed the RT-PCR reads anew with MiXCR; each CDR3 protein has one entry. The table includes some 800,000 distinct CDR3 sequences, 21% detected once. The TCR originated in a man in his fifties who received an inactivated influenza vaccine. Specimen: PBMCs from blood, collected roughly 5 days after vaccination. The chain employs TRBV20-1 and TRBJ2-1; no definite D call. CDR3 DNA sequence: TGCAGTGACATTAGTGCTGGTGGTAGTGAGCAGTTCTTC. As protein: CSDISAGGSEQFF.